These T cell receptor beta chains were read from a single sample in a study of neurological immune-mediated disorders. TCRdb passed the 5' RACE reads through MiXCR, listing each CDR3 protein once. This sample carries approximately 51,000 distinct CDR3 sequences, around 3.3% of them seen once, and the ten largest clones take 5.5% to 6.5%. Sequencing was carried out using PBMCs. The receptors were sampled from a man between 35 and 55 years old with multiple sclerosis. CDR3s include the opening cysteine and the closing phenylalanine or tryptophan. A D gene is named only where the DNA matches it firmly. Not all rows give a size; the values are once, few, many and, for expanded clones, a class.

v_gene: TRBV5-1; j_gene: TRBJ2-5; abundance: many; d_gene: TRBD1; CDR3nt: TGCGCCAGCAGCGCCACCGGGACAGGGGGCGAGACCCAGTACTTC; CDR3aa: CASSATGTGGETQYF
v_gene: TRBV5-1; j_gene: TRBJ2-1; abundance: few; d_gene: .; CDR3nt: TGCGCCAGCAGCTCCCGGGCCGAGGGGAATGAGCAGTTCTTC; CDR3aa: CASSSRAEGNEQFF
v_gene: TRBV7-2; j_gene: TRBJ2-7; abundance: many; d_gene: .; CDR3nt: TGTGCCAGCAGCTTAGCCCTACAAGGACCGAGCTACGAGCAGTACTTC; CDR3aa: CASSLALQGPSYEQYF
v_gene: TRBV6-4; j_gene: TRBJ1-6; abundance: .; d_gene: .; CDR3nt: TGTGCCAGCAGTAGGACAGCCGAAAATAATTCACCCCTCAACTTT; CDR3aa: CASSRTAENNSPLNF
v_gene: TRBV11-2; j_gene: TRBJ1-3; abundance: .; d_gene: .; CDR3nt: TGTGCCAGCAGCTCCGTTCAGGGGAAGGGAAACACCATATATTTT; CDR3aa: CASSSVQGKGNTIYF
v_gene: TRBV24-1; j_gene: TRBJ2-1; abundance: many; d_gene: .; CDR3nt: TGTGCCACCGGGGGCGTCTTCGACAATGAGCAGTTCTTC; CDR3aa: CATGGVFDNEQFF
v_gene: TRBV4-1; j_gene: TRBJ1-6; abundance: many; d_gene: .; CDR3nt: TGCGCCAGCACCGCGGGGGGCTATAATTCACCCCTCCACTTT; CDR3aa: CASTAGGYNSPLHF
v_gene: TRBV4-2; j_gene: TRBJ1-1; abundance: many; d_gene: .; CDR3nt: TGTGCCAGCAGCCAGGGGTCTCTAGATACTTTCTTT; CDR3aa: CASSQGSLDTFF
v_gene: TRBV5-1; j_gene: TRBJ2-1; abundance: many; d_gene: TRBD2; CDR3nt: TGCGCCAGCAGCTTGGACGTTATTGGTCTAGCGGGGACCAATGAGCAGTTCTTC; CDR3aa: CASSLDVIGLAGTNEQFF
v_gene: TRBV5-5; j_gene: TRBJ1-1; abundance: many; d_gene: .; CDR3nt: TGTGCCAGCAGCTTGGTCGGGAGGGCCACTGAAGCTTTCTTT; CDR3aa: CASSLVGRATEAFF
v_gene: TRBV5-5; j_gene: TRBJ1-1; abundance: many; d_gene: TRBD1; CDR3nt: TGTGCCAGCAGCCCGCTGGACAGGGCGACCACTGAAGCTTTCTTT; CDR3aa: CASSPLDRATTEAFF
v_gene: TRBV12-3/TRBV12-4; j_gene: TRBJ1-1; abundance: many; d_gene: .; CDR3nt: TGTGCCAGCACCCATTGGGGAGGGACTGAAGCTTTCTTT; CDR3aa: CASTHWGGTEAFF
v_gene: TRBV20-1; j_gene: TRBJ1-1; abundance: many; d_gene: .; CDR3nt: TGCAGTGTAGGGCAGGCGAACACTGAAGCTTTCTTT; CDR3aa: CSVGQANTEAFF
v_gene: TRBV6-5; j_gene: TRBJ2-7; abundance: many; d_gene: .; CDR3nt: TGTGCCAGCAGTTACTCTGGGGGAGGCGTGTACGAGCAGTACTTC; CDR3aa: CASSYSGGGVYEQYF
v_gene: TRBV5-1; j_gene: TRBJ2-5; abundance: many; d_gene: TRBD2; CDR3nt: TGCGCCAGCAGCAGACCGGGGGGACAAGAGACCCAGTACTTC; CDR3aa: CASSRPGGQETQYF
v_gene: TRBV6-1; j_gene: TRBJ2-7; abundance: few; d_gene: .; CDR3nt: TGTGCCAGCAGTGATCGGGACGGCTACCTTAGGGAGCAGTACTTC; CDR3aa: CASSDRDGYLREQYF
v_gene: TRBV25-1; j_gene: TRBJ2-1; abundance: many; d_gene: .; CDR3nt: TGTGCCAGTAGCTCGATCCGACAGGACAATGAGCAGTTCTTC; CDR3aa: CASSSIRQDNEQFF
v_gene: TRBV20-1; j_gene: TRBJ1-5; abundance: .; d_gene: .; CDR3nt: TGCAGTGCTAGAGATCACAGGGAAGGGGATAATCAGCCCCAGAATTTT; CDR3aa: CSARDHREGDNQPQNF
v_gene: TRBV4-1; j_gene: TRBJ1-2; abundance: many; d_gene: .; CDR3nt: TGCGCCAGCAGCCCGGCGGGGGAGGTCTATGGCTACACCTTC; CDR3aa: CASSPAGEVYGYTF
v_gene: TRBV10-3; j_gene: TRBJ2-3; abundance: .; d_gene: .; CDR3nt: TGTGCCAGCAGAAAACTTTCAGATACGCAGTATTTT; CDR3aa: CASRKLSDTQYF
v_gene: TRBV29-1; j_gene: TRBJ2-3; abundance: many; d_gene: TRBD2; CDR3nt: TGCAGCGTTGCGAACCGGGAGGGAGCCTCAGATACGCAGTATTTT; CDR3aa: CSVANREGASDTQYF
v_gene: TRBV2; j_gene: TRBJ1-5; abundance: few; d_gene: TRBD1; CDR3nt: TGTGCCAGCAGTCCCGGGACAGGGGGCCTGGATCAGCCCCAGCATTTT; CDR3aa: CASSPGTGGLDQPQHF
v_gene: TRBV19; j_gene: TRBJ1-4; abundance: many; d_gene: .; CDR3nt: TGTGCCAGTAGTAGGAGCCCACACAGGGAAAAACTGTTTTTT; CDR3aa: CASSRSPHREKLFF
v_gene: TRBV20-1; j_gene: TRBJ2-5; abundance: many; d_gene: TRBD2; CDR3nt: TGCAGTGCTAAGACTAGCGGATACCAAGAGACCCAGTACTTC; CDR3aa: CSAKTSGYQETQYF
v_gene: TRBV6-5; j_gene: TRBJ2-5; abundance: many; d_gene: TRBD2; CDR3nt: TGTGCCAGCAGTTACGTGGGACTAGCGGGGGGACGGACCCAGTACTTC; CDR3aa: CASSYVGLAGGRTQYF
v_gene: TRBV12-3/TRBV12-4; j_gene: TRBJ2-2; abundance: many; d_gene: TRBD2; CDR3nt: TGTGCCAGCAGCCGCCGAGGACTAGCGGGGGATTCCGGGGAGCTGTTTTTT; CDR3aa: CASSRRGLAGDSGELFF
v_gene: TRBV5-1; j_gene: TRBJ2-7; abundance: many; d_gene: .; CDR3nt: TGCGCCAGCAGCTCCACAGGGATCGAGCAGTACTTC; CDR3aa: CASSSTGIEQYF
v_gene: TRBV7-3; j_gene: TRBJ1-5; abundance: .; d_gene: .; CDR3nt: TGTGCCAGCAGCTTAATAGGGAATAGCAATCAGCCCCAGAATTTT; CDR3aa: CASSLIGNSNQPQNF
v_gene: TRBV5-1; j_gene: TRBJ2-5; abundance: many; d_gene: .; CDR3nt: TGCGCCAGCAGCTTGCAATGGGGACCCCAAGAGACCCAGTACTTC; CDR3aa: CASSLQWGPQETQYF
v_gene: TRBV6-5; j_gene: TRBJ2-1; abundance: many; d_gene: .; CDR3nt: TGTGCCAGCAGTTACTCGAATACAGGCAACAATGAGCAGTTCTTC; CDR3aa: CASSYSNTGNNEQFF
v_gene: TRBV20-1; j_gene: TRBJ1-6; abundance: many; d_gene: .; CDR3nt: TGCAGTGCTAGAGGAGGGCACAATTCACCCCTCCACTTT; CDR3aa: CSARGGHNSPLHF
v_gene: TRBV5-1; j_gene: TRBJ1-2; abundance: many; d_gene: TRBD1; CDR3nt: TGCGCCAGCAGCGCCGGGGACAGAGGTAACTATGGCTACACCTTC; CDR3aa: CASSAGDRGNYGYTF
v_gene: TRBV6-5; j_gene: TRBJ1-3; abundance: many; d_gene: .; CDR3nt: TGTGCCAGCAGTTACGACATTAGGGGAAACACCATATATTTT; CDR3aa: CASSYDIRGNTIYF
v_gene: TRBV18; j_gene: TRBJ2-2; abundance: many; d_gene: .; CDR3nt: TGTGCCAGCTCACTCACCCTGACAGATACCGGGGAGCTGTTTTTT; CDR3aa: CASSLTLTDTGELFF
v_gene: TRBV6-5; j_gene: TRBJ1-6; abundance: many; d_gene: .; CDR3nt: TGTGCCAGCAAGCAGAATAATTCACCCCTCCACTTT; CDR3aa: CASKQNNSPLHF
v_gene: TRBV28; j_gene: TRBJ1-4; abundance: many; d_gene: TRBD1; CDR3nt: TGTGCCAGCAGTTCCGACGGGGCAGGGGGCCGGGAAAAACTGTTTTTT; CDR3aa: CASSSDGAGGREKLFF
v_gene: TRBV4-1; j_gene: TRBJ2-2; abundance: many; d_gene: .; CDR3nt: TGCGCCAGCAGCCGCCCTGCGCGGGGGCTGAGGACCGGGGAGCTGTTTTTT; CDR3aa: CASSRPARGLRTGELFF
v_gene: TRBV4-1; j_gene: TRBJ2-2; abundance: many; d_gene: .; CDR3nt: TGCGCCAGCAGCCAAGCGGATCATCGCACCGGGGAGCTGTTTTTT; CDR3aa: CASSQADHRTGELFF
v_gene: TRBV7-9; j_gene: TRBJ1-6; abundance: many; d_gene: .; CDR3nt: TGTGCCAGCAGCGTCTTGGGGGCTAATAATTCACCCCTCCACTTT; CDR3aa: CASSVLGANNSPLHF
v_gene: TRBV12-3/TRBV12-4; j_gene: TRBJ2-1; abundance: many; d_gene: .; CDR3nt: TGTGCCAGCAGTTTCTACCTTGTTAGCTCCTACAATGAGCAGTTCTTC; CDR3aa: CASSFYLVSSYNEQFF
v_gene: TRBV20-1; j_gene: TRBJ2-7; abundance: many; d_gene: TRBD1; CDR3nt: TGCAGTGCAAACGGACAGGGGTCTACCTACGAGCAGTACTTC; CDR3aa: CSANGQGSTYEQYF
v_gene: TRBV20-1; j_gene: TRBJ1-2; abundance: many; d_gene: TRBD1; CDR3nt: TGCAGTGCTAGACAGGGGGACTATGGCTACACCTTC; CDR3aa: CSARQGDYGYTF
v_gene: TRBV20-1; j_gene: TRBJ2-1; abundance: many; d_gene: .; CDR3nt: TGCAGTGCTGATAAAAGCAGCGATGAGCAGTTCTTC; CDR3aa: CSADKSSDEQFF
v_gene: TRBV20-1; j_gene: TRBJ2-1; abundance: many; d_gene: .; CDR3nt: TGCAGTGCCGCCTATCACAGGGTACCCTACAATGAGCAGTTCTTC; CDR3aa: CSAAYHRVPYNEQFF
v_gene: TRBV7-9; j_gene: TRBJ1-5; abundance: few; d_gene: TRBD1; CDR3nt: TGTGCCGCGAGGGGGCAGCCCCAGAATTTT; CDR3aa: CAARGQPQNF
v_gene: TRBV7-2; j_gene: TRBJ2-1; abundance: many; d_gene: TRBD2; CDR3nt: TGTGCCAGCAGCTTTTCTGGGGTAGCGGGGGGACCCTCTTACAATGAGCAGTTCTTC; CDR3aa: CASSFSGVAGGPSYNEQFF
v_gene: TRBV6-5; j_gene: TRBJ2-1; abundance: many; d_gene: TRBD1; CDR3nt: TGTGCCAGCAGAACAGGGGGCGCGGAAAATGAGCAGTTCTTC; CDR3aa: CASRTGGAENEQFF
v_gene: TRBV20-1; j_gene: TRBJ1-2; abundance: many; d_gene: TRBD1; CDR3nt: TGCAGTGCCCGAGGGGGCCCGTACCCGGACTATGGCTACACCTTC; CDR3aa: CSARGGPYPDYGYTF
v_gene: TRBV20-1; j_gene: TRBJ2-5; abundance: many; d_gene: TRBD1; CDR3nt: TGCAGTGCTAGAGAACAGGGGTTGTTCCAGGAGACCCAGTACTTC; CDR3aa: CSAREQGLFQETQYF
v_gene: TRBV3-1; j_gene: TRBJ1-1; abundance: many; d_gene: .; CDR3nt: TGTGCCAGCAGCCAAGTTGATAACACTGAAGCTTTCTTT; CDR3aa: CASSQVDNTEAFF
v_gene: TRBV14; j_gene: TRBJ1-2; abundance: many; d_gene: .; CDR3nt: TGTGCCAGCAGCCAAATTAACTATGGCTACACCTTC; CDR3aa: CASSQINYGYTF